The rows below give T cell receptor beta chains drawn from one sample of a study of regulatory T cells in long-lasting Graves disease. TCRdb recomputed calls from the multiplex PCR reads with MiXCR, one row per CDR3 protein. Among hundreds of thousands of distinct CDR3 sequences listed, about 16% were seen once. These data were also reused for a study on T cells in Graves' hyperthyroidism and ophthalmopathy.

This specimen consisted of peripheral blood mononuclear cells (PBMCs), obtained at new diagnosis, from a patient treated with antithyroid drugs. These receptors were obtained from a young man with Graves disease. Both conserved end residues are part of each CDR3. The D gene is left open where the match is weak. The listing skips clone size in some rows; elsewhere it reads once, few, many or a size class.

CDR3 protein: CASSEARLAVSSYEQYF
CDR3 DNA: TGTGCCAGCAGTGAAGCGCGACTAGCGGTTAGCTCCTACGAGCAGTACTTC
J gene: TRBJ2-7
clone size: NA
D gene: TRBD2
V gene: TRBV6-1

CDR3 protein: CASSLVAKNIQYF
CDR3 DNA: TGTGCCAGCAGCTTAGTCGCCAAAAACATTCAGTACTTC
J gene: TRBJ2-4
clone size: many
D gene: NA
V gene: TRBV7-9

CDR3 protein: CASSSPLGDRGMETQYF
CDR3 DNA: TGTGCCAGCAGCTCCCCCTTGGGTGACCGAGGTATGGAGACCCAGTACTTC
J gene: TRBJ2-5
clone size: many
D gene: NA
V gene: TRBV7-9

CDR3 protein: CASSMKQGVAEAFF
CDR3 DNA: TGTGCCAGTAGTATGAAACAGGGTGTCGCTGAAGCTTTCTTT
J gene: TRBJ1-1
clone size: few
D gene: NA
V gene: TRBV19

CDR3 protein: CASSSLAWGSYNEQFF
CDR3 DNA: TGTGCCAGCAGTTCACTGGCGTGGGGCTCCTACAATGAGCAGTTCTTC
J gene: TRBJ2-1
clone size: many
D gene: NA
V gene: TRBV7-9

CDR3 protein: CASSPDRPPSYNEQFF
CDR3 DNA: TGTGCCAGCAGCCCTGACAGGCCACCTTCCTACAATGAGCAGTTCTTC
J gene: TRBJ2-1
clone size: NA
D gene: NA
V gene: TRBV28

CDR3 protein: CASSNGQGSGYEQYF
CDR3 DNA: TGCGCCAGCAGCAACGGACAGGGCAGTGGCTACGAGCAGTACTTC
J gene: TRBJ2-7
clone size: many
D gene: TRBD1
V gene: TRBV5-1

CDR3 protein: CASSRDPGYGYTF
CDR3 DNA: TGTGCCAGCAGCCGGGACCCGGGCTATGGCTACACCTTC
J gene: TRBJ1-2
clone size: many
D gene: NA
V gene: TRBV7-9

CDR3 protein: CASSVQGTNEKLFF
CDR3 DNA: TGTGCCAGCAGCGTCCAGGGGACTAATGAAAAACTGTTTTTT
J gene: TRBJ1-4
clone size: many
D gene: NA
V gene: TRBV11-1

CDR3 protein: CASSPGGGRRNTEAFF
CDR3 DNA: TGCGCCAGCAGCCCAGGGGGGGGGCGGCGGAACACTGAAGCTTTCTTT
J gene: TRBJ1-1
clone size: NA
D gene: TRBD1
V gene: TRBV4-1

CDR3 protein: CASSQRGLGTGELFF
CDR3 DNA: TGTGCCAGCAGCCAACGGGGGCTAGGGACCGGGGAGCTGTTTTTT
J gene: TRBJ2-2
clone size: NA
D gene: NA
V gene: TRBV4-2

CDR3 protein: CSVDGTGYADTQYF
CDR3 DNA: TGCAGCGTAGACGGGACAGGGTATGCAGATACGCAGTATTTT
J gene: TRBJ2-3
clone size: many
D gene: TRBD1
V gene: TRBV29-1

CDR3 protein: CASSKPDDATNEKLFF
CDR3 DNA: TGTGCCAGCAGCAAACCGGACGACGCAACTAATGAAAAACTGTTTTTT
J gene: TRBJ1-4
clone size: many
D gene: NA
V gene: TRBV7-9

CDR3 protein: CASSLSTGVHGYTF
CDR3 DNA: TGTGCCAGCAGTTTATCTACAGGGGTCCATGGCTACACCTTC
J gene: TRBJ1-2
clone size: many
D gene: TRBD1
V gene: TRBV28

CDR3 protein: CASAARHEQFF
CDR3 DNA: TGTGCCAGCGCGGCGAGGCATGAGCAGTTCTTC
J gene: TRBJ2-1
clone size: few
D gene: NA
V gene: TRBV2

CDR3 protein: CAWGIGGTEAFF
CDR3 DNA: TGTGCCTGGGGTATTGGGGGCACTGAAGCTTTCTTT
J gene: TRBJ1-1
clone size: NA
D gene: NA
V gene: TRBV30

CDR3 protein: CASQPPRQSGYTF
CDR3 DNA: TGTGCCAGCCAACCCCCGCGGCAGTCTGGCTACACCTTC
J gene: TRBJ1-2
clone size: many
D gene: NA
V gene: TRBV28

CDR3 protein: CASSYSGRTGTQYF
CDR3 DNA: TGTGCCAGCAGTTATAGCGGGAGGACCGGGACCCAGTACTTC
J gene: TRBJ2-5
clone size: many
D gene: TRBD2
V gene: TRBV12-3/TRBV12-4

CDR3 protein: CASSYAGTGMETQYF
CDR3 DNA: TGTGCCAGCAGCTACGCCGGGACAGGGATGGAGACCCAGTACTTC
J gene: TRBJ2-5
clone size: NA
D gene: TRBD1
V gene: TRBV5-8

CDR3 protein: CSASGVAGATDTQYF
CDR3 DNA: TGCAGTGCTAGTGGGGTAGCGGGGGCCACAGATACGCAGTATTTT
J gene: TRBJ2-3
clone size: few
D gene: TRBD2
V gene: TRBV20-1

CDR3 protein: CSARKGGSGANVLTF
CDR3 DNA: TGCAGTGCTCGGAAAGGGGGCTCTGGGGCCAACGTCCTGACTTTC
J gene: TRBJ2-6
clone size: NA
D gene: NA
V gene: TRBV20-1

CDR3 protein: CASSLALGQGANEQFF
CDR3 DNA: TGTGCCAGCAGCTTAGCGCTGGGACAGGGGGCTAATGAGCAGTTCTTC
J gene: TRBJ2-1
clone size: NA
D gene: TRBD1
V gene: TRBV7-2

CDR3 protein: CSARVAGEATYNEQFF
CDR3 DNA: TGCAGTGCTAGAGTAGCGGGAGAGGCTACCTACAATGAGCAGTTCTTC
J gene: TRBJ2-1
clone size: many
D gene: TRBD2
V gene: TRBV20-1

CDR3 protein: CASSLGGAADVAQHF
CDR3 DNA: TGTGCCAGCAGTTTGGGCGGGGCGGCCGATGTAGCCCAGCATTTT
J gene: TRBJ1-5
clone size: once
D gene: NA
V gene: TRBV12-3/TRBV12-4

CDR3 protein: CSARGAGYGYTF
CDR3 DNA: TGCAGTGCTAGGGGGGCGGGGTATGGCTACACCTTC
J gene: TRBJ1-2
clone size: few
D gene: NA
V gene: TRBV20-1

CDR3 protein: CASSRSSSYNEQFF
CDR3 DNA: TGTGCCAGCAGCCGTAGCAGCTCCTACAATGAGCAGTTCTTC
J gene: TRBJ2-1
clone size: many
D gene: NA
V gene: TRBV7-3

CDR3 protein: CASRRLLDNEQFF
CDR3 DNA: TGTGCCAGCAGAAGACTCCTCGACAATGAGCAGTTCTTC
J gene: TRBJ2-1
clone size: NA
D gene: NA
V gene: TRBV12-3/TRBV12-4

CDR3 protein: CASSQGQGRDYTF
CDR3 DNA: TGCGCCAGCAGCCAGGGACAGGGGCGAGACTACACCTTC
J gene: TRBJ1-2
clone size: NA
D gene: TRBD1
V gene: TRBV4-1

CDR3 protein: CASSLLAGSEQFF
CDR3 DNA: TGTGCCAGCAGTTTGTTGGCGGGGAGTGAGCAGTTCTTC
J gene: TRBJ2-1
clone size: NA
D gene: NA
V gene: TRBV12-3/TRBV12-4